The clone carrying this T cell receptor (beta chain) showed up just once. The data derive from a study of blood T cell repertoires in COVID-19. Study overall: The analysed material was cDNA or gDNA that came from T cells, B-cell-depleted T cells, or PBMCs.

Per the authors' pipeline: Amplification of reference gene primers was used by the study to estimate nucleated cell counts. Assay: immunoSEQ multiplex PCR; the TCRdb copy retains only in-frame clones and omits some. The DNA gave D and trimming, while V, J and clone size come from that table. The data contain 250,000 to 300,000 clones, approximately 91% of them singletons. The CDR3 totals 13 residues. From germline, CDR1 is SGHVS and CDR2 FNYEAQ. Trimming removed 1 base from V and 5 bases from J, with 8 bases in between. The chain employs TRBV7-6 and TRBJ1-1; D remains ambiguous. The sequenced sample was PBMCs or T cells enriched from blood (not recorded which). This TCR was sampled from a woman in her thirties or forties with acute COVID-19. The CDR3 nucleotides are TGTGCCAGCAGCTTAGGTGGGGAGACTGAAGCTTTCTTT. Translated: CASSLGGETEAFF. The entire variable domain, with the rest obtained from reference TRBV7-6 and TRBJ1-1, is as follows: GAGVSQSPRYKVTKRGQDVALRCDPISGHVSLYWYRQALGQGPEFLTYFNYEAQQDKSGLPNDRFSAERPEGSISTLTIQRTEQRDSAMYRCASSLGGETEAFFGQGTRLTVV.